Sequencing of this T cell receptor (beta chain) was carried out in a study of T-cell reconstitution after alpha-beta-depleted transplantation in children. The table lists this clonotype with a count of one. Trimming removed 3 bases at V and 7 bases at J, with 10 bases between. Per germline, CDR1 SEHNR and CDR2 FQNEAQ (reference sequence). The CDR3 runs to 13 residues. Unique molecular identifiers were incorporated during preparation of the TCRbeta library. TCRdb reprocessed the PCR reads with MiXCR, giving one entry per CDR3 protein. The profile shows about 690,000 distinct CDR3 sequences, approximately 17% of them singletons.

The genes are TRBV7-9 and TRBJ1-5; no reliable D call. This receptor was taken from a human donor who donated a stem cell graft to a child with acute myeloid leukemia. The sequences come from PBMCs from the stem cell graft donor, collected from the stem cell graft. CDR3: CASSLDAEQPQHF. The CDR3 bases are TGTGCCAGCAGCTTGGATGCTGAACAGCCCCAGCATTTT.